This TCR beta chain was identified in a study of OX40 agonist ivuxolimab in advanced cancers. Assay used: immunoSEQ multiplex PCR; TCRdb lists only in-frame clones, some missing. The data show about 54,000 clones, with 75% to 85% seen just once and 0.75% to 0.8% held by the top ten. There are 13 residues in the CDR3. Per germline, CDR1 SGHNT and CDR2 YYREEE (reference sequence). V dropped 0 bases and J dropped 6 bases, with 9 bases sitting between them. The TCR comes from an adult with an advanced solid tumor such as melanoma, head and neck, liver or kidney cancer. The sequences come from CD4+ or CD8+ T cells sorted from blood, collected in a trial of the OX40 agonist ivuxolimab. The gene calls are TRBV5-4 and TRBJ1-2; perhaps TRBD1 as D (6 bases). The CDR3: CASSLAGGDGYTF. CDR3 sequence (DNA): TGTGCCAGCAGCTTGGCGGGGGGCGATGGCTACACCTTC.